This T cell receptor (beta chain) was found in a study of blood T cell repertoires in COVID-19. At the level of the study: COVID-19 samples from acute and convalescent phases originated in the United States, Italy and Spain. Sources were T cells, B-cell-depleted T cells, or PBMCs; the material itself was cDNA or gDNA.

The germline CDR1 and CDR2 sequences are LGHDT and YNNKEL (reference sequence). V lost 3 bases, J lost 7 bases, and 13 bases lay in between. The CDR3 spans 14 residues. Per the study methods: Estimates of nucleated cell counts were drawn from the amplification of reference gene primers. Method: immunoSEQ multiplex PCR; TCRdb's copy keeps in-frame clones and lacks some. The DNA gave D and trimming, while V, J and clone size come from that table. The table shows more than 200,000 clones, with around 88% occurring only once. The chain couples TRBV3-1 (or the pseudogene TRBV3-2) to TRBJ1-5; possibly TRBD1 for D (5 bases). The sample was peripheral blood. This receptor was obtained from a man aged 25-45 years with active or convalescent COVID-19. CDR3 DNA sequence: TGTGCCAGCAGCCACGGGCAGGGTGAGCAGCCCCAGCATTTT. It codes for CASSHGQGEQPQHF.